This T cell receptor (beta chain) was retrieved from a study of T cell responses to AZD1222 COVID-19 vaccine. In the case of this clone: Its antigen is currently unknown.

Only in-frame clones appear in the TCRdb table, and some are missing; sequencing was by immunoSEQ multiplex PCR. The sample has more than 100,000 clones; approximately 90% are singletons. This CDR3 comprises 15 residues. Deletions cut 5 bases from V and 2 bases from J, with 16 bases between. Germline assignment: CDR1 MDHEN and CDR2 SYDVKM. Study observations and caveats: Only a handful of AZD1222 recipients were seropositive at baseline. Regions 160-218 and 743-854 held dominance among vaccine-associated CD4 TCRs, which spanned spike.

The source was peripheral blood, collected 28 days after the second AZD1222 dose. This TCR derives from an adult who received the AZD1222 COVID-19 vaccine. The gene calls are TRBV28 and TRBJ2-7, with D unresolved. The CDR3 nucleotides read TGTGCCAGCAGTCCCGGTAAGGCCCTAGCCTACGAGCAGTACTTC. Encoded protein: CASSPGKALAYEQYF.